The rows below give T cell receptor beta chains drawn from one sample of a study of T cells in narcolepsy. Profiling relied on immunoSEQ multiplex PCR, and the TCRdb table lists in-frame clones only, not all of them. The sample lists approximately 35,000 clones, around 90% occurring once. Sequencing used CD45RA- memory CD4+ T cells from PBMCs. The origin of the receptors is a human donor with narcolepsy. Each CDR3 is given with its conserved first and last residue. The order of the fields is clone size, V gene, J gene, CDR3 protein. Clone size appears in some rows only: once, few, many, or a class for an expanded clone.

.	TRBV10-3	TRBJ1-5	CAISLGGGGNQPQHF
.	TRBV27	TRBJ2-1	CASSLLAGLYNEQFF
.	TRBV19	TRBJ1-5	CASSTTGGVQPQHF
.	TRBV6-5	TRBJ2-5	CASSPPRGALGTQYF
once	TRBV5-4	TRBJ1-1	CASSVPTGGLGNTEAFF
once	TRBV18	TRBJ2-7	CASSPGSANYEQYF
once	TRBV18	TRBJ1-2	CASSPESGRLGYGYTF
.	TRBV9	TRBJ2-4	CASSGSVAAGIQYF
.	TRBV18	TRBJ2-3	CASSQSTADTQYF
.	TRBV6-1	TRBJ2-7	CASSLGTTGAYEQYF
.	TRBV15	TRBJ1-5	CATSRGGGSYSNQPQHF
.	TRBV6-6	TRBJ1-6	CASSRVGGLDSPLHF
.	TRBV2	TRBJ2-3	CASRRAGSADTQYF
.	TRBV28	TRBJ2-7	CASSTPYEQYF
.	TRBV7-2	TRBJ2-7	CASTQSGGSPIYEQYF
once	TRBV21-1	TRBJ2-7	CASPLKGQKSYYEQYF
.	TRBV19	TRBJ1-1	CASSMGQRKNTEAFF
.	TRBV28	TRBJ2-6	CASSSGLSGANVLTF
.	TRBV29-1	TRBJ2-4	CSASTDKNIQYF
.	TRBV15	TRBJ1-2	CATSREGFGGYTF
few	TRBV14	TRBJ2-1	CASSRTRLADLRDEQFF
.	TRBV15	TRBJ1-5	CATSRESGTSNQPQHF
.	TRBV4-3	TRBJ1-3	CASSQERSGSGRNTIYF
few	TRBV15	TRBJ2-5	CATSRDRGGIQETQYF
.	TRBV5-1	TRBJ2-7	CASSFARDNYEQYF
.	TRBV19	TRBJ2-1	CASSIKAGGWNEQFF
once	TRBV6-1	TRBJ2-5	CASSSDGVQETQYF
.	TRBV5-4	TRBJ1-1	CASSPNAPGEAFF
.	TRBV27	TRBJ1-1	CASLRRGKGTEAFF
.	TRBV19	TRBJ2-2	CASSPSRGGSWRELFF